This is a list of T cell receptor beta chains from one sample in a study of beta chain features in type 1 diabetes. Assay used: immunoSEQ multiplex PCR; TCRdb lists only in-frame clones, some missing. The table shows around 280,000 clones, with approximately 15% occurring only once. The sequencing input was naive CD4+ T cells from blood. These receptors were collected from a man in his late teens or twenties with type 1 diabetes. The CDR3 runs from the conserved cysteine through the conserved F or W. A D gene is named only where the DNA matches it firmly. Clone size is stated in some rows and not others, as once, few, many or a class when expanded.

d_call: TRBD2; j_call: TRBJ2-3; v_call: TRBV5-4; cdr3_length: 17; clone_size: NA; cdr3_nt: TGTGCCAGCAGCTCACGGACTAGCGGGACCGTTGGGGATACGCAGTATTTT; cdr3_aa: CASSSRTSGTVGDTQYF
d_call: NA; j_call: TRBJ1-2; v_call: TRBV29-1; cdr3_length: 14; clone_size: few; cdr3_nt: TGCAGCGTTGGCTCCGATTGGGGGCGAGGTGGCTACACCTTC; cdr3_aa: CSVGSDWGRGGYTF
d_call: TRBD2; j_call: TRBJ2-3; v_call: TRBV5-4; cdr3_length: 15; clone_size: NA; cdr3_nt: TGTGCCAGCAGCCTCAGACTAGCGGGAGTAGATACGCAGTATTTT; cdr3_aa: CASSLRLAGVDTQYF
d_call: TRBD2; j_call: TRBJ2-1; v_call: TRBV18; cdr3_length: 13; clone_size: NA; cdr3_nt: TGTGCCAGCTCACCACGGCGGGGGAATGAGCAGTTCTTC; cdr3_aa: CASSPRRGNEQFF
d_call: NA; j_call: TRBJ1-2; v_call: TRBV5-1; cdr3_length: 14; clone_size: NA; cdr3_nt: TGCGCCAGCAGCTTCGAGGCCAGCCGAAGCGGCTACACCTTC; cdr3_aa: CASSFEASRSGYTF
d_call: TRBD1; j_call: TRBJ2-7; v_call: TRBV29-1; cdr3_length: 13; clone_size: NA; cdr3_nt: TGCAGCGTTGGACGACAGGGTACCTACGAGCAGTACTTC; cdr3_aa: CSVGRQGTYEQYF
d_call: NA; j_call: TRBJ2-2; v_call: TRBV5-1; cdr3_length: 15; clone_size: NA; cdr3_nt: TGCGCCAGCAGCCTGCGGGCACAGAACACCGGGGAGCTGTTTTTT; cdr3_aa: CASSLRAQNTGELFF
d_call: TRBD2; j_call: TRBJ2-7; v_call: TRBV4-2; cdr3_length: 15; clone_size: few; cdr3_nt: TGTGCCAGCAGCCAAGACACTAGCGGGGGATACGAGCAGTACTTC; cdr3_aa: CASSQDTSGGYEQYF
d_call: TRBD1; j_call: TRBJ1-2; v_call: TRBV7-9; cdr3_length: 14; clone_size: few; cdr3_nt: TGTGCCAGCAGCTTCTCAGGGGGAGGCTATGGCTACACCTTC; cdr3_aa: CASSFSGGGYGYTF
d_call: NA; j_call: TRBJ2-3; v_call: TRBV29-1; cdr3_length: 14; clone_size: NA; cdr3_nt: TGCAGCGTTGGGGCAGCACAGAGCACAGATACGCAGTATTTT; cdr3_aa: CSVGAAQSTDTQYF
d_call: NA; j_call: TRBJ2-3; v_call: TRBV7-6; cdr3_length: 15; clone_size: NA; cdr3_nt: TGTGCCAGCAGCTTAGTGCCCCTACCGGGAAATACGCAGTATTTT; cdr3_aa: CASSLVPLPGNTQYF
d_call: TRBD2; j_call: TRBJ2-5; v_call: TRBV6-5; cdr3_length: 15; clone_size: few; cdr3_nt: TGTGCCAGCAGTTACGCTAGCGGGGCCCGGTGGACCCAGTACTTC; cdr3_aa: CASSYASGARWTQYF
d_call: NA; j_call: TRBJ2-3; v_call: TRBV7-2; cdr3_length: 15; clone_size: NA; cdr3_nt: TGTGCCAGCAGCCGGTCGGTAACAGGGACAGATACGCAGTATTTT; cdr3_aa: CASSRSVTGTDTQYF
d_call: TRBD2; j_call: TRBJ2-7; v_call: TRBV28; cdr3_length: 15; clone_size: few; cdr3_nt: TGTGCCAGCAGTCTCCGGACTAGCGGGAGATACGAGCAGTACTTC; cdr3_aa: CASSLRTSGRYEQYF
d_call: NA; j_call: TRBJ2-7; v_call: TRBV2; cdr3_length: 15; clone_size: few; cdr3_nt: TGTGCCAGCAGTGAAAGGGGGAACCCCTCCTACGAGCAGTACTTC; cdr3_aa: CASSERGNPSYEQYF
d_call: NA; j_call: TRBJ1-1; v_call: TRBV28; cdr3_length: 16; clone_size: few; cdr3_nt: TGTGCCAGCAGTTTAAGGGGGAAGGTAATAAACACTGAAGCTTTCTTT; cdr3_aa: CASSLRGKVINTEAFF